Reported below is one T cell receptor beta chain. Its matching antigen is unknown. Germline lookup yields CDR1 KGHSH and CDR2 LQKENI. CDR3 length equals 13 residues. V lost 5 bases, J lost 4 bases, and 4 bases stayed unmatched. This entry is derived from a study of T-cell memory formation after mild COVID-19. General observations from the study: Clones that contracted from day 15 to 85 had balanced CD4/CD8; later expanders were CD4+ biased.

Barcoded TCR alpha and TCR beta cDNA libraries with UMIs came from 5'RACE using constant-segment primers. TCRdb itself ran the 5' RACE reads through MiXCR, one entry per CDR3 protein. This sample has some 210,000 distinct CDR3 sequences, with roughly 10% found just once. The chain recombines TRBV18 with TRBJ2-5, with 7 bases identical to TRBD1. Sequenced: PBMCs or a T cell subset sorted from them (not recorded which). This sequence was found in a man aged 18-30 years who had mild COVID-19 (a few samples of this study predate the infection). Cell type and time point are not known. CDR3 DNA sequence: TGTGCCAGCTCATCTGACAGGGCAGAGACCCAGTACTTC. Translating gives CASSSDRAETQYF.